This T cell receptor beta chain came from a study of T cells in Graves' hyperthyroidism and ophthalmopathy. CDR3 length: 15 residues. V lost 8 bases and J lost 7; bases outside the gene matches: 14. Germline-derived CDR1 and CDR2 are GTSNPN and SVGIG (reference sequence). Amplification of TCR beta CDR3 regions was performed using RNA transcripts as template. The HTBI primer set was used in a first-round RT-PCR of the TCR CDR3. TCRdb reanalysed the multiplex PCR reads using MiXCR and keeps one entry per CDR3 protein. This repertoire shows 350,000 to 450,000 distinct CDR3 sequences, approximately 18% found once; its top ten account for roughly 35%. In its sample, this clonotype was seen many times. The diagnoses drew upon clinical symptoms, serum thyroxine and TRAb, thyroid ultrasound and orbital computed tomography.

This TCR derives from a woman in her twenties or thirties with Graves' hyperthyroidism that later progressed to Graves' ophthalmopathy. The chain recombines TRBV30 with TRBJ2-1; 10 bases agree with TRBD1. Material for sequencing was blood. CDR3 DNA sequence: TGTGCCCTTATCACCGGGACAGGGGTTCGGAATGAGCAGTTCTTC. Its translation: CALITGTGVRNEQFF.